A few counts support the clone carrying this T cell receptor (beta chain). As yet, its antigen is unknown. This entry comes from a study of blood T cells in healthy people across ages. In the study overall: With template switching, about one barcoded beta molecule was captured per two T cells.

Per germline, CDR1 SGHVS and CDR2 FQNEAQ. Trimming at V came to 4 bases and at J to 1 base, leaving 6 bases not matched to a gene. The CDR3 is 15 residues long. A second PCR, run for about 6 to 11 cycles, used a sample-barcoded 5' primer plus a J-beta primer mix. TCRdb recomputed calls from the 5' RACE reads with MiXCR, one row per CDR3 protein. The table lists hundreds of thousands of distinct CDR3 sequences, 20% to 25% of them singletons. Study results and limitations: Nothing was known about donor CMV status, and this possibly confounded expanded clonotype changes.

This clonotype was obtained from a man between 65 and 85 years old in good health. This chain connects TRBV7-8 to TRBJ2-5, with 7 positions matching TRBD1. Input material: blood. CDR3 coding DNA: TGTGCCAGCAGCTCGACAGGGTGGGTCCAAGAGACCCAGTACTTC. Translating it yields CASSSTGWVQETQYF. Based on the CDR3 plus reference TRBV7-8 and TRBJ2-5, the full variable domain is GAGVSQSPRYKVAKRGQDVALRCDPISGHVSLFWYQQALGQGPEFLTYFQNEAQLDKSGLPSDRFFAERPEGSVSTLKIQRTQQEDSAVYLCASSSTGWVQETQYFGPGTRLLVL.